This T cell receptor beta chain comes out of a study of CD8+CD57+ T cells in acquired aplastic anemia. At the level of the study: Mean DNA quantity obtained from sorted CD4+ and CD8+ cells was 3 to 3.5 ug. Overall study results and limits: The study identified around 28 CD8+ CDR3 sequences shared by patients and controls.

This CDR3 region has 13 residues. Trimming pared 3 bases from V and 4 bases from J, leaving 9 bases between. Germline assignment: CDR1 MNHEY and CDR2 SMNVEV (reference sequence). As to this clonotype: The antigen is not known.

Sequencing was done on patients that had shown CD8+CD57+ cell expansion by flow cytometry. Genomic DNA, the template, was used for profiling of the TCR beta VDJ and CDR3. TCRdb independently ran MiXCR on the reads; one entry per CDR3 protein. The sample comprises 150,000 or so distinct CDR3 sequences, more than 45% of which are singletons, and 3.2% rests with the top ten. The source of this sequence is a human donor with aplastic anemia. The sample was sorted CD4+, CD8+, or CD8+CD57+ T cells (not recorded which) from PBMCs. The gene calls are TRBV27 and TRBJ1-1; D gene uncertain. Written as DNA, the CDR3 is TGTGCCAGCAGTTTCTCGATAGGCACTGAAGCTTTCTTT. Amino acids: CASSFSIGTEAFF.